A single sample is the source of the 6 T cell receptor beta chains below, sequenced in a study of T-cell reconstitution after alpha-beta-depleted transplantation in children. The authors prepared the TCRbeta library with unique molecular identifiers. Each CDR3 protein is one row after TCRdb ran MiXCR on the PCR reads. The repertoire holds about 300,000 distinct CDR3 sequences, with 10% as singletons. Sequences were derived from PBMCs, sampled before TCRalphabeta/CD19-depleted stem cell transplant. These receptors originate from a boy in the first two years of life with acute myeloid leukemia, due to receive a stem cell transplant.

This clonotype appeared many times. In DNA form, the CDR3 reads TGTGCCAGCTCACCGCAACAGGGGACTAATGAAAAACTGTTTTTT. Amino acid sequence: CASSPQQGTNEKLFF. This chain joins TRBV18 and TRBJ1-4; 7 bases map to TRBD1. The CDR3 covers 15 residues. Germline loops: CDR1 KGHSH, CDR2 LQKENI. V lost 3 bases and J lost 2; bases outside the gene matches: 3.

This clonotype was found a few times. This chain joins TRBV19 and TRBJ2-6, with 7 bases fitting TRBD1. Trimming took 3 bases from V and 3 from J; bases not matched to a gene: 5. This CDR3 is built from 16 residues. Germline values: CDR1 LNHDA, CDR2 SQIVND (reference sequence). CDR3 in DNA: TGTGCCAGTAGTATTAAGGGGGCAGATGGGGCCAACGTCCTGACTTTC. Amino acid sequence: CASSIKGADGANVLTF.

This clonotype was observed at least ten times. This chain links TRBV20-1 with TRBJ2-3; TRBD1 is a possible D gene (6 bases). With 0 bases removed from V and 3 bases from J, the gap between germline ends came to 13 bases. The CDR3 sequence is 15 residues long. Germline values: CDR1 DFQATT, CDR2 SNEGSKA (reference sequence). The CDR3 coding sequence is TGCAGTGCTAGAGATCCAGGGGCGCGAACAGATACGCAGTATTTT. The encoded protein is CSARDPGARTDTQYF.

This clonotype was counted at least ten times. The DNA of the CDR3 is TGTGCCAGCAGTTTAAGGGGATGGGCTGGAAACACCATATATTTT. It is translated as CASSLRGWAGNTIYF. The J gene is TRBJ1-3, the V gene TRBV12-3 or TRBV12-4; a weak D match, TRBD1 (5 bases). Trimming left V 2 bases short and J 2 bases short, with 10 bases between. CDR3 length: 15 amino acids.

The rearrangement links TRBV20-1 to TRBJ2-7, with 8 nucleotides matching TRBD2. In germline, CDR1 is DFQATT, CDR2 SNEGSKA (reference sequence). Germline trimming cut 6 bases from V and 7 bases from J; bases unmatched to any gene: 11. The CDR3 is 13 amino acids. The CDR3 spells CSASIAGRREQYF. CDR3 nucleotides: TGCAGTGCCTCGATAGCGGGACGGAGAGAGCAGTACTTC.

This clonotype came up many times. The rearrangement links TRBV7-2 to TRBJ2-7; 11 nucleotides line up with TRBD2. The V gene end was trimmed by 0 bases and the J gene end by 6 bases; junction bases not matched to a gene: 4. CDR3 size: 15 residues. CDR1 and CDR2 (germline): SGHTA, FQGNSA. This CDR3 reads CASSLASLAGGEQYF. CDR3 DNA: TGTGCCAGCAGCTTAGCGTCGCTAGCGGGGGGCGAGCAGTACTTC.